This TCR beta chain was sequenced for a study of cytomegalovirus exposure and HLA in healthy donors. Broader study findings: Differences between HLA loci emerged in a later analysis of TCR association rates, with DRB1 most and HLA-C fewest.

In this sample, this clone turned up a few times. What it binds is unknown. V dropped 0 bases and J dropped 3; count of bases not matched to a gene: 7. The CDR3 length is 16 residues. The germline CDR1 and CDR2 sequences are SGDLS and YYNGEE. 60 Vbeta and 13 Jbeta primers were used in PCR. Original data processing: Roughly 9.9 million shared chains were among the approximately 87 million unique TCR beta chains that a later analysis counted. Here immunoSEQ multiplex PCR was the method, and the copy in TCRdb shows in-frame clones only, minus some. V, J and clone size are taken as reported in that table, and D and trimming were inferred from the DNA itself. Here the sample spans 100,000 to 150,000 clones, 81% being singletons.

The chain joins TRBV9 to TRBJ1-1, with 8 bases aligning to TRBD1. Sequences were obtained from PBMCs. The clonotype comes from a man aged 18 to 29 in good health and CMV-seronegative. Here the CDR3 DNA reads TGTGCCAGCAGCGTAGAGCCAGGGGGCATGGACACTGAAGCTTTCTTT. Its translation is CASSVEPGGMDTEAFF.